This T cell receptor beta chain was captured in a study of cytomegalovirus exposure and HLA in healthy donors (dated 2017 in TCRdb). Notes on the research overall: An earlier analysis of a few hundred of the donors reported around 280 Gb of sequence data and about 120 million unique TCR beta sequences obtained from around 170 million T cells. An early release that covered 640 HLA-typed donors contained approximately 320 gigabases of sequencing data and 70 million to 100 million unique TCR sequences. Among the roughly 390 genotyped donors, approximately 81% belonged to the genetic ancestry cluster associated with self-reported Caucasian donors. The aim of the study was to test whether cataloging public T cell receptors could identify signatures of past pathogen exposure. The study profiled the T cell repertoires of more than 500 subjects by immunosequencing and related them to cytomegalovirus serostatus. A separate validation cohort of about 110 different subjects was used in addition to the roughly 720-subject first cohort. To predict cytomegalovirus infection status, the study brought together high-throughput TCR immunosequencing, statistical association of individual TCRs with disease status, and machine learning. In a later analysis, previously published TCR beta repertoires from about 670 donors were re-analyzed and high-resolution HLA genotyping was added so that TCR occurrence patterns could be studied. Rather than drawing on any new phenotypic data, the later analysis identified candidate immune exposures from TCR beta sequences and the way those sequences occurred across donors. In an earlier analysis of 587 of the donors, high-throughput TCR beta sequencing was used to judge whether each TCR beta V gene segment behaved as functional or pseudogenic. Donor age, sex, ethnicity and CMV serostatus were compiled alongside the repertoire data. Genome-wide SNP genotypes for about 65% of the 666 donors were used in a later genetic analysis, which treated that subset as a discovery cohort. Every repertoire in the discovery cohort had been generated on one and the same sequencing platform. HLA typing covered class I and class II loci at four-digit resolution. The number of typed donors differed by locus: about 620-640 for A, B, C, DRB1 and DQB1; some 500 for DQA1; roughly 600 for DPA1; and around 490 for DPB1. About 5 DR-DQ haplotypes were handled as single units for association and clustering, since linkage in the cohort was strong. Among 398 genotyped donors of the cohort, an average of about 240,000 unique TCR beta nucleotide sequences were sequenced per donor, roughly 20% of them non-productive.

To note about this clone: Its antigen is not yet known. Base quality data are lacking; no much larger clone is found one base away.

In total, fewer than 750 healthy bone marrow donors made up the cohort. All cohort members were sampled while nominally healthy, although unrecorded immune exposures were likely present. The donor tested CMV seropositive and was one of the 289 seropositive cohort members. Each donor provided a peripheral blood sample, and peripheral blood mononuclear cells were used for TCR beta sequencing. Genomic DNA was extracted from the blood cell samples with the Qiagen DNeasy Blood Extraction Kit. General findings and caveats noted by the study authors: The authors suggested that the approach could potentially be extended to other disease states and immunological phenotypes. Most TCR sequences were seen in very few donors, while some public TCRs were found in many individuals. In a later analysis, over 15,000 TCR beta sequences were associated with specific HLA alleles at a false discovery rate of 0.05. The sequencing pipeline was judged likely to have produced a cluster of highly shared sequence variants as a technical artifact. A later analysis found that most CMV-associated TCR beta chains appeared HLA-restricted, with HLA associations seemingly driven largely by CMV exposure. CMV serostatus was the only immune exposure information available for the cohort. In a later analysis, TCR association rates were found to vary across HLA loci, with the most associated TCRs seen for DRB1 alleles and the fewest for HLA-C alleles. In a later analysis, several top co-occurrence clusters were reported to appear linked to parvovirus B19, influenza, CMV and Epstein-Barr virus. According to a later genetic analysis, donors in an Asian-associated ancestry cluster had fewer N-insertions in productive TCRs than the roughly 670-donor mean. When HLA alleles, especially DR and DQ, strongly co-occurred, TCR associations were difficult to assign to individual alleles. A further reported finding was that TCR beta sequences accurately predicted the HLA-A and HLA-B alleles for most subjects in the first cohort. Because HLA typing was unavailable for some donors at each locus, only the typed subset was used in association tests. Linkage disequilibrium might explain the correlated functional status among segregating V segments, but an unknown experimental factor could not be excluded. Because counts were too low, around 17 rarely observed V segments, including chromosome 9 orphons, were left out of the earlier analysis of a few hundred of the donors. Presence/absence analyses assumed roughly uniform sequencing depth across donors, an assumption that may not hold. An earlier analysis of approximately 590 of the donors showed that most TCR beta V segments appeared in productive rearrangements either about 87% or about 30% of the time, which broadly matched IMGT annotations. The classifier was reported to diagnose cytomegalovirus status with high specificity and sensitivity in both the original and validation cohorts. A total of 150 to 200 TCR beta chains were listed by the study as associated with cytomegalovirus. A few of the identified cytomegalovirus-associated TCR beta chains were confirmed in vitro to be specific for cytomegalovirus antigens. In a later genetic analysis, a missense DCLRE1C variant was associated with V-gene and J-gene trimming of TCR beta chains, and the association was replicated in an independent cohort. In a later analysis, HLA-associated TCR beta chains were found to be more clonally expanded and to have lower generation probabilities than equally common non-associated chains. Only TCR beta chains were sequenced in this cohort, and the absence of alpha or paired-chain data limited detectable features.

The protocol used for the library was the immunoSEQ multiplex PCR assay. A mixture of 60 forward primers for TCR Vbeta segments and 13 reverse primers for TCR Jbeta segments was used in the multiplex PCR. The CDR3 region of rearranged TCR beta genes was amplified from genomic DNA with a multiplex PCR assay. On the Illumina HiSeq System, the amplified TCR beta libraries were sequenced as 87-base-pair reads. Turning to the authors' computational methods: Across the 670 or so repertoires, a later analysis counted tens of millions of unique TCR beta chains, around 11 million of which were shared by at least two donors. To remove PCR and sequencing errors, raw reads were error-corrected and collapsed into unique sequences using a nearest-neighbor algorithm that merged closely related sequences. V, D and J gene segments were assigned by aligning CDR3 sequences to IMGT reference sequences. For a sequence to be retained, at least a six-nucleotide match to both a V gene segment and a J gene segment was required. Rearrangements were called productive when the CDR3 lacked stop codons and stayed in frame with V and J; all others were non-productive. Following IMGT convention, CDR3 was defined as the stretch from the second conserved V-encoded cysteine to the conserved J-encoded phenylalanine. The earlier analysis of about 560 of the donors excluded any sequence lacking an unambiguous match to a single V gene segment. In an earlier analysis of 587 of the donors, a V segment was called functional when productive rearrangements were above 56.7%, and segregating when the standard deviation between donors exceeded 5%. A statistical classification framework was developed to diagnose cytomegalovirus status using the catalog of TCR beta chain sequences. In a later analysis, TCR nucleotide sequences were compared against IMGT/GENE-DB human TR gene sequences so that V and J genes could be assigned. In a later analysis, CDR3 sequences and most-parsimonious VDJ recombination scenarios were assigned using the TCRdist pipeline. In a later analysis, every TCR beta chain was defined by the combination of its CDR3 amino acid sequence and its V-gene family, and reads without a unique V-gene family were dropped. As a way to deal with suspected cross-contamination and a sequencing artifact, a later analysis dropped hundreds of nucleotide sequences that were highly shared and had low generation probability. In a later analysis, a clonal expansion index for each public chain was calculated from normalized within-repertoire ranks of inferred template counts. A later analysis computed generation probabilities with a VDJ recombination model fitted to out-of-frame rearrangements, and checked the results against IGoR. In a later analysis, TCR-TCR, TCR-HLA and TCR-CMV co-occurrence was scored with hypergeometric tests, and a repertoire-size bias correction was applied to TCR pairs. To estimate false discovery rates, a later analysis permuted the HLA or CMV assignments 20 times. In a later analysis, co-occurring TCRs were grouped using DBSCAN, with TCRdist sequence similarity added in when clustering inside HLA-allele-positive subsets. Repertoires with fewer than 30,000 or more than 120,000 public chains, plus five repertoires with anomalous nucleotide sharing, were excluded from co-occurrence clustering. This immuneACCESS table, as held by TCRdb, lists in-frame sequences with V and J called but not all clones. Of the missing ones, under half trace to an unresolved V gene in checked studies; the others have no known cause. The DNA gave D and trimming, while V, J and clone size come from that table. For this sample the table gives approximately 100,000 clones, of which around 80% were detected only once. The ten largest clones capture less than 15% of the sample.

The clonotype comes from a male donor in good health and CMV-seropositive. The sequenced sample was PBMCs.

The bases read TGTGCCTGGAGGCTAGCGGGTTGGGGCACCGGGGAGCTGTTTTTT. It encodes CAWRLAGWGTGELFF. The chain is assembled from TRBV30 and TRBJ2-2; 8 middle bases align to TRBD2. V has 3 bases trimmed and J has 4 bases trimmed; junction bases matching no gene number 7. From a lookup of the germline V gene (reference sequence), CDR1 and CDR2 are GTSNPN and SVGIG. The CDR3 starts with the cysteine, ends with the phenylalanine, and has 15 residues. Only the CDR3 part of the read is kept: 45 bases, read in frame from the first base.